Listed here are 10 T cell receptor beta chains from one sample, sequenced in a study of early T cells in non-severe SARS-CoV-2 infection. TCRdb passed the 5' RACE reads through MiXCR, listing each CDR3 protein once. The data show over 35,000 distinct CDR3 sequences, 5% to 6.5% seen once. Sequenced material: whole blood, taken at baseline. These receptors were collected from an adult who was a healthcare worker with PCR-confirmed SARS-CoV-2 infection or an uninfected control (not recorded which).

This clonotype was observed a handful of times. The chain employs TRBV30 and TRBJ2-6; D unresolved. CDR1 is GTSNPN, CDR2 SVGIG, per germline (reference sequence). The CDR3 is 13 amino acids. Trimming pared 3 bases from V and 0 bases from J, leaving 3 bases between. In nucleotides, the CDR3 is TGTGCCTGGAGGGACTCTGGGGCCAACGTCCTGACTTTC. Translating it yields CAWRDSGANVLTF.

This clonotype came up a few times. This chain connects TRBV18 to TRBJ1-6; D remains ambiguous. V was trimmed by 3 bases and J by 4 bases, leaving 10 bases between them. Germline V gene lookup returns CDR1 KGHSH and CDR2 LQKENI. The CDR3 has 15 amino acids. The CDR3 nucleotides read TGTGCCAGCTCACCGGTACAGACTTATAATTCACCCCTCCACTTT. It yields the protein CASSPVQTYNSPLHF.

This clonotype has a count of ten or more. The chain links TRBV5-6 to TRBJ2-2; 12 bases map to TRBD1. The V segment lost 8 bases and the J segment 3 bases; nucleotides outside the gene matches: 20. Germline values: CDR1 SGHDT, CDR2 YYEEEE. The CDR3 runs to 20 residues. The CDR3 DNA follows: TGTGCCAGAATCAATGACCCCGGGACAGGGGGCTGTAAGGACACCGGGGAGCTGTTTTTT. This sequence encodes CARINDPGTGGCKDTGELFF.

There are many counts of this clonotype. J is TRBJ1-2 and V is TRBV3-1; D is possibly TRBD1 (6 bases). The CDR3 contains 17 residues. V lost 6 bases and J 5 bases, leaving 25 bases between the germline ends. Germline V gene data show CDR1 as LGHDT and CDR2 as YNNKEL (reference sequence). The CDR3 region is CASRRGTVNRASYGYTF. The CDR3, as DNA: TGTGCCAGCAGGCGAGGGACCGTCAACAGGGCCTCATATGGCTACACCTTC. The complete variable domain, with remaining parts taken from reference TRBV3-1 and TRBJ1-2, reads DTAVSQTPKYLVTQMGNDKSIKCEQNLGHDTMYWYKQDSKKFLKIMFSYNNKELIINETVPNRFSPKSPDKAHLNLHINSLELGDSAVYFCASRRGTVNRASYGYTFGSGTRLTVV.

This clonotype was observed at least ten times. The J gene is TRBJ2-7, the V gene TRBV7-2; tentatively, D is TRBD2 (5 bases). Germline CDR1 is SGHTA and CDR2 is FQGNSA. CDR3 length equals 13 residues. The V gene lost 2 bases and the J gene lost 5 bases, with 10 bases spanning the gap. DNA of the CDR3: TGTGCCAGCAGCTTACTCTACGGGAACGAGCAGTACTTC. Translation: CASSLLYGNEQYF.

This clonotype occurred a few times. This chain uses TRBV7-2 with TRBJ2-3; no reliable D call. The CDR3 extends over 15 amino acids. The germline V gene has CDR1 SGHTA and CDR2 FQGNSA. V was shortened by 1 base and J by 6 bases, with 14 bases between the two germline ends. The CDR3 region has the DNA TGTGCCAGCAGCTTAGGAGGTGCAGGCTCCGATACGCAGTATTTT. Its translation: CASSLGGAGSDTQYF.

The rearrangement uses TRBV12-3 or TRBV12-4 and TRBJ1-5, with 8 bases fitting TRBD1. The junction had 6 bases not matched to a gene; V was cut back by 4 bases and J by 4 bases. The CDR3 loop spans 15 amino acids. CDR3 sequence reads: CASSSGQGWNQPQHF. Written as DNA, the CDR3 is TGTGCCAGCAGTTCCGGACAGGGTTGGAATCAGCCCCAGCATTTT.

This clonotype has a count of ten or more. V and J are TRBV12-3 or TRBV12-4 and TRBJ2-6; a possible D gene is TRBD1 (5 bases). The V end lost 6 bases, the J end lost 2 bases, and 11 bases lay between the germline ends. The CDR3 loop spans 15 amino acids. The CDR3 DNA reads TGTGCCAGCAGCAGAAGGGGAACTGGGGCCAACGTCCTGACTTTC. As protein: CASSRRGTGANVLTF.

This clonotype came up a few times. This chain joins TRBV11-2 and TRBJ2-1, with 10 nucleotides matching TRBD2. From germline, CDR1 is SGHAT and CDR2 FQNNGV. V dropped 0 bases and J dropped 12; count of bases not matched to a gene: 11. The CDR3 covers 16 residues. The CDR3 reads CASSLDGLAGVPVQFF. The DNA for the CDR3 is TGTGCCAGCAGCTTAGATGGGCTAGCGGGGGTCCCGGTGCAGTTCTTC.

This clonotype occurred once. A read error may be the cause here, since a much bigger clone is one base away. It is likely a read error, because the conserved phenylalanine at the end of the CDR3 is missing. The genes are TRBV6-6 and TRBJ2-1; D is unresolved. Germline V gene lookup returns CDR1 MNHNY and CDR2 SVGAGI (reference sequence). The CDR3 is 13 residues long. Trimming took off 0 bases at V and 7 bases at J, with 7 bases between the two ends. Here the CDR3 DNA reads TGTGCCAGCAGTTACTCGTCTCCGAATGAGCAGTTCTCC. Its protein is CASSYSSPNEQFS.